This entry concerns a single T cell receptor (beta chain). This CDR3 contains 14 residues. CDR1 and CDR2 from the germline V gene are SGHRS and YFSETQ. Germline trimming cut 0 bases from V and 8 bases from J; bases unmatched to any gene: 4. How the authors handled the data: Scientists estimated how many nucleated cells there were by amplifying reference gene primers. Libraries were prepared by immunoSEQ multiplex PCR; TCRdb keeps only in-frame clonotypes and omits some of them. For V, J and clone size, that table is used; D and trimming come from the DNA. The table lists some 56,000 clones, around 67% of them singletons, with around 19% in the top ten. The sample originates from a study of blood T cell repertoires in COVID-19. As for the study in general: The United States, Italy and Spain were the sources of the acute and convalescent COVID-19 samples. T cells, B-cell-depleted T cells, or PBMCs provided the cDNA or gDNA that served as material.

Sequences were obtained from peripheral blood. V usage is TRBV5-1 and J usage is TRBJ2-1, with TRBD1 identical over 8 bases. The clonotype was recovered from a woman in her 50s with active or convalescent COVID-19. The CDR3 spells CASSLGQGKDEQFF. The CDR3 DNA reads TGCGCCAGCAGCTTGGGACAGGGGAAGGATGAGCAGTTCTTC.